The 30 T cell receptor beta chains presented below share a single source sample, sequenced in a study of T cell responses to AZD1222 COVID-19 vaccine. Assay: immunoSEQ multiplex PCR; the TCRdb copy retains only in-frame clones and omits some. The table lists approximately 110,000 clones, 80% to 85% of them singletons. The sequenced sample was peripheral blood, obtained on day 0 of AZD1222 vaccination. These receptors all stem from an adult in good health.

J is TRBJ2-3 and V is TRBV30; 8 bases map to TRBD2. The CDR3 has 16 amino acids. The V gene's germline CDR1 is GTSNPN and CDR2 SVGIG (reference sequence). Germline trimming cut 4 bases from V and 3 bases from J; bases unmatched to any gene: 12. CDR3 region: CAWTRGMGLVTDTQYF. The CDR3 nucleotides are TGTGCCTGGACCCGAGGGATGGGACTAGTGACAGATACGCAGTATTTT.

The chain uses TRBV6-1 and TRBJ2-5; the D gene is possibly TRBD1 (6 bases). Trimming removed 1 base at V and 5 bases at J, with 11 bases between. CDR3 size: 14 residues. Germline V CDR1 and CDR2: MNHNS, SASEGT. The CDR3 reads CASSEDRVVETQYF. The CDR3 DNA is TGTGCCAGCAGTGAAGACAGGGTAGTCGAGACCCAGTACTTC.

The table lists this clone with a count of one. This chain uses TRBV18 with TRBJ2-3; D possibly corresponds to TRBD2 (5 bases). CDR3 length: 14 residues. V gave up 5 bases and J gave up 6 bases, with 15 bases separating them. The V gene's germline CDR1 is KGHSH and CDR2 LQKENI. CDR3 residues: CASSIGLREDTQYF. CDR3 in DNA: TGTGCCAGCTCAATCGGACTGAGAGAGGATACGCAGTATTTT. Combining the CDR3 with reference TRBV18 and TRBJ2-3 gives the whole variable domain NAGVMQNPRHLVRRRGQEARLRCSPMKGHSHVYWYRQLPEEGLKFMVYLQKENIIDESGMPKERFSAEFPKEGPSILRIQQVVRGDSAAYFCASSIGLREDTQYFGPGTRLTVL.

The chain is built from TRBV5-1 and TRBJ2-5, with a possible D match to TRBD1 (6 bases). The germline gives CDR1 SGHRS, CDR2 YFSETQ. The V end lost 4 bases, the J end lost 4 bases, and 20 bases lay between the germline ends. CDR3 length equals 16 residues. The CDR3 here is CASSATFRGGGETQYF. Here the CDR3 DNA reads TGCGCCAGCAGCGCGACGTTCAGGGGTGGCGGAGAGACCCAGTACTTC.

The chain employs TRBV5-1 and TRBJ1-4; D is possibly TRBD1 (6 bases). The CDR3 has 15 amino acids. The germline gives CDR1 SGHRS, CDR2 YFSETQ. The germline V and J ends were trimmed by 2 bases and 8 bases, with 16 bases remaining between them. The CDR3 spells CASSLLTGGQEKLFF. As DNA, the CDR3 is TGCGCCAGCAGCTTATTGACAGGAGGGCAGGAAAAACTGTTTTTT.

This clone appeared once. Other DNA sequences within the sample encode an identical CDR3. The chain has TRBV5-1 and TRBJ2-3; D gene ambiguous. Germline loops: CDR1 SGHRS, CDR2 YFSETQ. V shed 0 bases and J shed 4 bases, with 3 bases lying between them. The CDR3 runs to 12 residues. The CDR3 protein is CASSLGADTQYF. CDR3 in DNA: TGCGCCAGCAGCTTGGGCGCAGATACGCAGTATTTT.

The chain joins TRBV5-4 to TRBJ1-3; 7 bases fit TRBD1. The CDR3 spans 17 residues. CDR1 and CDR2 (germline): SGHNT, YYREEE (reference sequence). V trimming: 4 bases; J trimming: 0 bases; junction bases outside the gene matches: 10. CDR3 protein: CASSQNRGLDSGNTIYF. In nucleotides, the CDR3 is TGTGCCAGCAGCCAAAACAGGGGCCTGGACTCTGGAAACACCATATATTTT.

The chain links TRBV5-1 to TRBJ1-1, with 9 bases aligning to TRBD1. V lost 3 bases, J lost 4 bases, and 4 bases stayed unmatched. Germline CDR1 reads SGHRS; CDR2 reads YFSETQ. The CDR3 is made up of 14 amino acids. The CDR3 region has the DNA TGCGCCAGCAGCTCCGGGACAGGGTCCACTGAAGCTTTCTTT. As protein: CASSSGTGSTEAFF.

This rearrangement joins TRBV7-3 to TRBJ2-2, with D perhaps being TRBD1 or TRBD2 (5 bases each). CDR3 length equals 15 residues. The V gene's germline CDR1 is SGHTA and CDR2 FQGTGA. V dropped 6 bases and J dropped 4 bases, with 15 bases sitting between them. This chain's CDR3 is CASRGEGSGTGELFF. CDR3 DNA: TGTGCCAGCAGGGGAGAGGGGTCGGGCACCGGGGAGCTGTTTTTT.

The V and J genes are TRBV28 and TRBJ1-5, with D hard to call. The germline CDR1 and CDR2 sequences are MDHEN and SYDVKM. The length of the CDR3 is 17 residues. With 6 bases removed from V and 0 bases from J, the gap between germline ends came to 18 bases. Here the CDR3 reads CASSPPPRVDSNQPQHF. CDR3 DNA: TGTGCCAGCAGCCCGCCCCCAAGGGTAGATAGCAATCAGCCCCAGCATTTT.

The chain is built from TRBV2 and TRBJ1-4, with D tentatively TRBD1 (6 bases). CDR3 length: 14 amino acids. Germline V gene lookup returns CDR1 SNHLY and CDR2 FYNNEI. The ends were cut back, 6 bases at V and 7 bases at J, with 15 bases in the middle. CDR3 coding DNA: TGTGCCAGCAGGCCTCAGGGAGGGGGTGAAAAACTGTTTTTT. Encoded protein: CASRPQGGGEKLFF.

The chain recombines TRBV2 with TRBJ1-1; D gene unclear. Germline V gene sequence: CDR1 SNHLY, CDR2 FYNNEI. The CDR3 has 13 amino acids. The V end was cut by 2 bases, the J end by 1 base, with 5 bases between. CDR3 DNA: TGTGCCAGCAGTGAACGGTGGAACACTGAAGCTTTCTTT. This gives the protein CASSERWNTEAFF.

The rearrangement uses TRBV2 and TRBJ1-4; D gene ambiguous. V lost 6 bases, J lost 5 bases, and 16 bases lay in between. This CDR3 is built from 15 residues. The V gene's germline CDR1 is SNHLY and CDR2 FYNNEI. The CDR3 protein is CASRMAALANEKLFF. DNA for the CDR3: TGTGCCAGCAGGATGGCAGCCCTAGCAAATGAAAAACTGTTTTTT.

This clone was observed once. V and J are TRBV4-3 and TRBJ2-2; TRBD1 matches at 8 bases. With 7 bases clipped from V and 6 bases from J, the junction kept 13 bases outside the gene matches. The CDR3 extends over 16 amino acids. Germline assignment: CDR1 LGHNA and CDR2 YSLEER. The CDR3 loop reads CASTLGAGGTAGELFF. The CDR3 DNA reads as TGCGCCAGCACTCTGGGGGCAGGGGGCACAGCCGGGGAGCTGTTTTTT.

The chain links TRBV6-5 to TRBJ1-6, with TRBD1 identical over 7 bases. Per germline, CDR1 MNHEY and CDR2 SVGAGI. The CDR3 is 12 residues long. The V gene end was trimmed by 6 bases and the J gene end by 10 bases; junction bases not matched to a gene: 3. The CDR3 loop reads CASRTGSSPLHF. The CDR3 region has the DNA TGTGCCAGCAGGACAGGGTCATCACCCCTCCACTTT.

The genes are TRBV11-2 and TRBJ2-5, with D maybe TRBD2 (6 bases). The germline CDR1 and CDR2 sequences are SGHAT and FQNNGV. V lost 3 bases to trimming and J lost 3 bases, with 8 bases between them. CDR3 size: 13 residues. For the CDR3, the DNA is TGTGCCAGCAGCTTCTGGGGGGAAGAGACCCAGTACTTC. Its translation is CASSFWGEETQYF.

The chain couples TRBV6-6 to TRBJ2-7; 7 nucleotides line up with TRBD1. Per germline, CDR1 MNHNY and CDR2 SVGAGI (reference sequence). The junction had 8 bases not matched to a gene; V was cut back by 6 bases and J by 6 bases. The CDR3 is made up of 13 amino acids. The chain's CDR3 is CASSQQTGAEQYF. The CDR3 coding sequence is TGTGCCAGCAGCCAGCAAACAGGGGCCGAGCAGTACTTC.

V gene TRBV5-6 combines with J gene TRBJ2-6; D is uncertain. This CDR3 has 15 amino acids. The germline V and J ends were trimmed by 0 bases and 0 bases, with 4 bases remaining between them. In germline, CDR1 is SGHDT, CDR2 YYEEEE. CDR3 in amino acids: CASSLELSGANVLTF. The CDR3 DNA reads as TGTGCCAGCAGCTTGGAGCTCTCTGGGGCCAACGTCCTGACTTTC.

The V and J genes are TRBV10-3 and TRBJ2-7; 8 bases align to TRBD1. This CDR3 spans 15 amino acids. V dropped 4 bases and J dropped 5; count of bases not matched to a gene: 10. The germline gives CDR1 ENHRY, CDR2 SYGVKD. The CDR3, as DNA: TGTGCCATCAGTGTACGCGGGACAGGCCAAGACGAGCAGTACTTC. Protein product: CAISVRGTGQDEQYF.

This clone was found a few times. In nucleotides, the CDR3 is TGTGCCAGCAGCGCCAGACAGATGAACACCGGGGAGCTGTTTTTT. Protein: CASSARQMNTGELFF. V usage is TRBV6-5 and J usage is TRBJ2-2; tentatively, D is TRBD1 (5 bases). This CDR3 has 15 residues. V lost 6 bases and J lost 1, with 12 bases in between. Germline CDR1 MNHEY, CDR2 SVGAGI.

The chain combines TRBV3-1 (or the pseudogene TRBV3-2) with TRBJ1-2; no reliable D call. CDR1 is LGHDT and CDR2 is YNNKEL in the germline V gene (reference sequence). This CDR3 spans 15 amino acids. V dropped 0 bases and J dropped 4 bases, with 12 bases sitting between them. This CDR3 reads CASSQDTVQVYGYTF. The CDR3 nucleotides read TGTGCCAGCAGCCAAGATACGGTTCAGGTCTATGGCTACACCTTC.

CDR3: CASSYSPEAYEQYF. Here the CDR3 DNA reads TGTGCCAGCAGTTACTCGCCTGAAGCCTACGAGCAGTACTTC. The chain joins TRBV6-5 to TRBJ2-7; D uncertain. Trimming cost V 0 bases and J 2 bases, with 8 bases left between them. In germline, CDR1 is MNHEY, CDR2 SVGAGI. The CDR3 is made up of 14 amino acids.

The chain combines TRBV19 with TRBJ2-3; D perhaps matches TRBD1 (7 bases). Germline CDR1 LNHDA, CDR2 SQIVND (reference sequence). The CDR3 has 15 amino acids. V dropped 4 bases and J dropped 1 base, with 12 bases sitting between them. CDR3 coding DNA: TGTGCCAGTAGTAATCCCAGGGGGGGCACAGATACGCAGTATTTT. Its translation: CASSNPRGGTDTQYF.

This chain joins TRBV18 and TRBJ2-1; 7 bases map to TRBD2. The trim removed 1 base at V and 5 bases at J, leaving 2 bases unmatched. The germline V gene has CDR1 KGHSH and CDR2 LQKENI. CDR3 size: 14 residues. The CDR3 reads CASSPQLADNEQFF. DNA for the CDR3: TGTGCCAGCTCACCACAGCTAGCGGACAATGAGCAGTTCTTC.

The gene calls are TRBV5-1 and TRBJ2-2; 11 nucleotides match TRBD1. Germline lookup yields CDR1 SGHRS and CDR2 YFSETQ. The CDR3 consists of 15 residues. After removal of 2 bases from V and 6 bases from J, the junction contained 3 bases not matched to a gene. CDR3 region: CASSLGTGGPGELFF. The CDR3 DNA sequence: TGCGCCAGCAGCTTAGGGACAGGGGGTCCCGGGGAGCTGTTTTTT.

This clone appeared once. In nucleotides, the CDR3 is TGTGCCACCAGTGACGGACAGGGGCGTAACTATGGCTACACCTTC. Translating gives CATSDGQGRNYGYTF. The rearrangement links TRBV24-1 to TRBJ1-2, with 9 nucleotides matching TRBD1. The V gene end was trimmed by 4 bases and the J gene end by 1 base; junction bases not matched to a gene: 3. The CDR3 has 15 amino acids. CDR1 KGHDR and CDR2 SFDVKD come from the germline V gene.

The chain links TRBV28 to TRBJ1-2; TRBD1 agrees at 8 bases. The V gene's germline CDR1 is MDHEN and CDR2 SYDVKM. The CDR3 covers 14 residues. Losses at the gene ends were 6 bases for V and 2 bases for J; bases not matched to a gene: 5. CDR3 sequence: CASSRQGANYGYTF. The CDR3 DNA follows: TGTGCCAGCAGCCGCCAGGGGGCGAACTATGGCTACACCTTC.

The rearrangement joins TRBV2 to TRBJ2-5, with TRBD1 matching over 8 bases. Germline CDR1 and CDR2: SNHLY and FYNNEI. CDR3 length: 13 residues. After removal of 6 bases from V and 5 bases from J, the junction contained 5 bases not matched to a gene. The CDR3, as DNA: TGTGCCAGCAGCCTTTACAGGGGGGAGACCCAGTACTTC. Amino acids: CASSLYRGETQYF.

The chain carries TRBV18 and TRBJ1-6; 9 nucleotides align to TRBD1. Germline V CDR1 and CDR2: KGHSH, LQKENI. The CDR3 length is 14 residues. V shed 3 bases and J 9 bases; nucleotides not matched to a gene: 3. In DNA form, the CDR3 reads TGTGCCAGCTCACCGGGACAGGGAGGTTCACCCCTCCACTTT. Translated, it gives CASSPGQGGSPLHF.

The chain joins TRBV9 to TRBJ1-4; 8 nucleotides align to TRBD1. The CDR3 spans 14 residues. Unmatched junction bases numbered 7, after V lost 4 bases and J lost 8 bases. Germline CDR1 and CDR2: SGDLS and YYNGEE. The CDR3 sequence is CASSPHRGGEKLFF. The CDR3 DNA is TGTGCCAGCAGCCCGCACAGGGGGGGGGAAAAACTGTTTTTT.